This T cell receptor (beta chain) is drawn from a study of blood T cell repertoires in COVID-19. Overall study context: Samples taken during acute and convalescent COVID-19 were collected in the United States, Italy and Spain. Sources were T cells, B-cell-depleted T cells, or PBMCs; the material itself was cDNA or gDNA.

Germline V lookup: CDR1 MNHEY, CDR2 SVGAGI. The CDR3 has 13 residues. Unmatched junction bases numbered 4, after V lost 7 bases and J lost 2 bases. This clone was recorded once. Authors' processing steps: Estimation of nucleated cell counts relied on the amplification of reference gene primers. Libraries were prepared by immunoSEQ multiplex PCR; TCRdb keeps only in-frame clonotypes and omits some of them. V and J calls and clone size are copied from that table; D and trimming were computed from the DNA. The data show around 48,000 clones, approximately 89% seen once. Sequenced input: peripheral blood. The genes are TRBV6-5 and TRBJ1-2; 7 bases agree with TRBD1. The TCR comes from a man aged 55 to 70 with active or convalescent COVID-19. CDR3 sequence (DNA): TGTGCCAGCACTCCGGACAGGAACTATGGCTACACCTTC. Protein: CASTPDRNYGYTF.